These 9 T cell receptor beta chains share one sample of origin, sequenced in a study of CD8 T cells in Susac syndrome. After extraction with the RNeasy kit, about 0.45 to 1 ug of the RNA was reverse transcribed using random hexamers. MiXCR, run by TCRdb on the immunoSEQ multiplex PCR reads, gives a single entry per CDR3 protein. The table has some 190,000 distinct CDR3 sequences, over 85% seen once. Sequenced input: CD4+ T cells from PBMCs. These receptors were collected from a human donor in good health.

This sequence joins TRBV15 and TRBJ2-5; no firm D call. The CDR3 runs to 12 residues. Trimming removed 1 base from V and 7 bases from J, with 7 bases in between. CDR1 and CDR2 (germline): LNHNV, YYDKDF (reference sequence). The CDR3 reads CATSRAWGTQYF. The CDR3 DNA sequence: TGTGCCACCAGCAGAGCTTGGGGGACCCAGTACTTC.

J is TRBJ2-7 and V is TRBV20-1, with TRBD2 identical over 11 bases. In germline, CDR1 is DFQATT, CDR2 SNEGSKA (reference sequence). Germline trimming cut 6 bases from V and 0 bases from J; bases unmatched to any gene: 7. The CDR3 contains 15 residues. CDR3 in amino acids: CSADGLAGGSYEQYF. CDR3 nucleotide sequence: TGCAGTGCCGACGGGCTAGCGGGAGGCTCCTACGAGCAGTACTTC.

The genes are TRBV9 and TRBJ2-1; perhaps TRBD2 as D (6 bases). This CDR3 region has 13 residues. Deletions cut 0 bases from V and 9 bases from J, with 10 bases between. CDR1 and CDR2 from the germline V gene are SGDLS and YYNGEE. The CDR3 DNA follows: TGTGCCAGCAGCGTAGAAGGCGGGGCTGAGCAGTTCTTC. Translated, it gives CASSVEGGAEQFF. The variable domain in full, completed from reference TRBV9 and TRBJ2-1, reads DSGVTQTPKHLITATGQRVTLRCSPRSGDLSVYWYQQSLDQGLQFLIQYYNGEERAKGNILERFSAQQFPDLHSELNLSSLELGDSALYFCASSVEGGAEQFFGPGTRLTVL.

The CDR3 spells CATSARGAFPGYTF. The CDR3 DNA reads as TGTGCCACCAGCGCTCGGGGGGCGTTCCCTGGCTACACCTTC. This chain connects TRBV24-1 to TRBJ1-2, with D possibly being TRBD1 (6 bases). The CDR3 has 14 amino acids. Germline CDR1 KGHDR, CDR2 SFDVKD. The V gene lost 7 bases and the J gene lost 7 bases, with 18 bases spanning the gap.

This chain joins TRBV6-5 and TRBJ2-6; D uncertain. The V gene lost 2 bases and the J gene lost 0 bases, with 14 bases spanning the gap. Germline assignment: CDR1 MNHEY and CDR2 SVGAGI. The CDR3 has 18 residues. The CDR3, as DNA: TGTGCCAGCAGTTACGGCCGGTCTTTCAGCTCTGGGGCCAACGTCCTGACTTTC. Translating it yields CASSYGRSFSSGANVLTF.

The chain links TRBV4-2 to TRBJ2-2, with D maybe TRBD2 (5 bases). Trimming pared 4 bases from V and 3 bases from J, leaving 12 bases between. The germline V gene encodes CDR1 LGHNA and CDR2 YNFKEQ. This CDR3 comprises 15 residues. CDR3: CASSPGPRDTGELFF. The CDR3 DNA sequence: TGTGCCAGCAGCCCCGGCCCGCGGGACACCGGGGAGCTGTTTTTT.

The chain uses TRBV4-3 and TRBJ2-3; 11 bases match TRBD2. Per the germline V gene, CDR1 is LGHNA and CDR2 is YSLEER. The ends lost 3 bases at V and 6 bases at J; junction bases unmatched: 8. The CDR3 covers 16 residues. The CDR3 reads CASSQLAGGWSDTQYF. The CDR3 region has the DNA TGCGCCAGCAGCCAGCTAGCGGGAGGCTGGTCCGATACGCAGTATTTT.

The chain uses TRBV14 and TRBJ2-3; 8 positions agree with TRBD1. Germline V CDR1 and CDR2: SGHDN, FVKESK. V gave up 1 base and J gave up 6 bases; unmatched junction bases: 6. The CDR3 has 15 residues. CDR3 sequence: CASSQGRGRTDTQYF. CDR3 coding DNA: TGTGCCAGCAGCCAAGGCAGGGGGCGTACGGATACGCAGTATTTT.

This clonotype was seen only once. This chain uses TRBV28 with TRBJ2-5; TRBD1 might be the D (5 bases). V was trimmed by 7 bases and J by 2 bases, leaving 17 bases between them. This CDR3 has 15 residues. Germline CDR1 and CDR2: MDHEN and SYDVKM. For the CDR3, the DNA is TGTGCCAGCATCCCCCCAGGGCACAGGCAAGAGACCCAGTACTTC. Its translation: CASIPPGHRQETQYF. Complete variable domain (other parts from reference TRBV28 and TRBJ2-5): DVKVTQSSRYLVKRTGEKVFLECVQDMDHENMFWYRQDPGLGLRLIYFSYDVKMKEKGDIPEGYSVSREKKERFSLILESASTNQTSMYLCASIPPGHRQETQYFGPGTRLLVL.